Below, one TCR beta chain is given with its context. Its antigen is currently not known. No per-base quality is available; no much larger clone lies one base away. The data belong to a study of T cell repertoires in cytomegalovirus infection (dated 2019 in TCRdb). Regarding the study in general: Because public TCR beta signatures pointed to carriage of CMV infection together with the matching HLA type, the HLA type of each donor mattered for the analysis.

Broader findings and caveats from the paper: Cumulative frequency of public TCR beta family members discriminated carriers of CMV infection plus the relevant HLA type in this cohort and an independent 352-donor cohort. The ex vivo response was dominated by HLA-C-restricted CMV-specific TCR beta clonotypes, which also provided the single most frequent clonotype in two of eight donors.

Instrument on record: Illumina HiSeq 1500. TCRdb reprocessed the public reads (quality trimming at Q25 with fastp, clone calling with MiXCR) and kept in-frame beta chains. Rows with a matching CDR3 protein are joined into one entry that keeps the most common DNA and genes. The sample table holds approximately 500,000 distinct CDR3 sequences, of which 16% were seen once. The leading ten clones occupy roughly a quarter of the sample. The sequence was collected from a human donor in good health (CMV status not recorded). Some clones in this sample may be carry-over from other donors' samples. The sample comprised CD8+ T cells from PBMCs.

The DNA sequence is given as TGTGCCAGCACCCCGACTAGCGGGAGTTATATAGCCAAAAACATTCAGTACTTC. The translation is CASTPTSGSYIAKNIQYF. The receptor chain draws on TRBV6-2 or TRBV6-3 and TRBJ2-4; TRBD2 matches 12 bases in the middle. The germline V gene encodes CDR1 MNHEY and CDR2 SVGEGT. The CDR3 has 18 amino acids, counting the end cysteine and phenylalanine. Here the CDR3 DNA is all that survives: 54 bases in frame from base 1. Trimming removed 7 bases from V and 0 bases from J; the gene matches leave 10 bases unexplained.